This TCR beta chain is drawn from a study of neoadjuvant anti-PD-1 for oral cavity cancer. CDR3 length: 13 amino acids. The germline V gene encodes CDR1 SNHLY and CDR2 FYNNEI. Losses at the gene ends were 4 bases for V and 3 bases for J; bases not matched to a gene: 1. Produced via immunoSEQ multiplex PCR; TCRdb's table is partial and in-frame only. The sample has 6,000 to 7,500 clones; around 74% are singletons. In the case of this clone: Its antigen remains unknown.

Blood cells were analyzed directly, without culture or expansion. Findings of the study overall: Post-nivolumab, blood T cell clonality was significantly elevated in non-responders.

The starting material was PBMCs, obtained before nivolumab (anti-PD-1) treatment. The TCR originated in a person between 35 and 79 years old with oral cavity squamous cell carcinoma. The chain recombines TRBV2 with TRBJ1-1; 8 nucleotides align to TRBD1. CDR3 DNA: TGTGCCAGCAGTGTGGACAGGGACACTGAAGCTTTCTTT. Translation: CASSVDRDTEAFF.